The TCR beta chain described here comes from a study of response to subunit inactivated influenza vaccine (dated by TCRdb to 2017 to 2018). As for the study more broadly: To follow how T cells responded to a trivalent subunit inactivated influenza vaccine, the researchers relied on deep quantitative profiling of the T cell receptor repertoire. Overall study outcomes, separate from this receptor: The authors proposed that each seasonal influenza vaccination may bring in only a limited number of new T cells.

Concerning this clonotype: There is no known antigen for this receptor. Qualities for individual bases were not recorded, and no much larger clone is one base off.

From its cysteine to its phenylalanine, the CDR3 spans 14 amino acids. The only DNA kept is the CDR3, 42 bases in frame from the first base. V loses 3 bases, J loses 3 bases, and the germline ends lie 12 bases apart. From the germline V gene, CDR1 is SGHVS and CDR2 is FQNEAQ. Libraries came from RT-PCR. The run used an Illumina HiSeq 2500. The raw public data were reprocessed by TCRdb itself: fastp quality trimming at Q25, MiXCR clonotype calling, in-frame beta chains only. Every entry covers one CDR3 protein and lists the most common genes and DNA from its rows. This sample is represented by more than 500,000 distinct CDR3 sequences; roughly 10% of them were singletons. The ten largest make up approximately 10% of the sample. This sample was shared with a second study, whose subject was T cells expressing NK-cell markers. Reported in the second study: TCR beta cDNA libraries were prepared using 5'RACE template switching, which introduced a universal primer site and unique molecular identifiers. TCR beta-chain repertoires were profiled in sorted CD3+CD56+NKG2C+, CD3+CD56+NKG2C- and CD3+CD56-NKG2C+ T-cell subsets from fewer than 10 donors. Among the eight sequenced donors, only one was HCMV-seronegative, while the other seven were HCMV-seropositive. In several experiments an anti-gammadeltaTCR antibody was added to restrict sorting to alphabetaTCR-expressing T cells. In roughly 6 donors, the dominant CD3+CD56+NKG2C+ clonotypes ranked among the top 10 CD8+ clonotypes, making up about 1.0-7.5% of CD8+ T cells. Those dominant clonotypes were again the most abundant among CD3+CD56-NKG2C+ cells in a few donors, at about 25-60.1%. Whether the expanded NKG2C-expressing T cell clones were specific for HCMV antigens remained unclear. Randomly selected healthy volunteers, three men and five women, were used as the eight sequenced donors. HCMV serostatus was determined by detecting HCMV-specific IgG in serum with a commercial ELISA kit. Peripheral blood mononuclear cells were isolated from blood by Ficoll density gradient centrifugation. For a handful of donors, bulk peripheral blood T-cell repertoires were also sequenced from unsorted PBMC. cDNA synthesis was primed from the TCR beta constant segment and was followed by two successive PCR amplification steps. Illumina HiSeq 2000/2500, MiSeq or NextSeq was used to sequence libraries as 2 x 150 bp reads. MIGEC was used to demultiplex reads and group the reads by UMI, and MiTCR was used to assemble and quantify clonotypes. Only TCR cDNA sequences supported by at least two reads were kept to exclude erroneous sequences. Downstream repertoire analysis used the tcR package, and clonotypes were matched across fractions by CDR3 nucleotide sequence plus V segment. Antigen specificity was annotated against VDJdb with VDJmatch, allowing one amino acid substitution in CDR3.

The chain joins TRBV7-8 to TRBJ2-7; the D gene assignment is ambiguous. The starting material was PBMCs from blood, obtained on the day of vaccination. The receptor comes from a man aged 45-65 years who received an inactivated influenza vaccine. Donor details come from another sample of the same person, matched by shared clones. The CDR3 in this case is CASSFREMIYEQYF. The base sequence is TGTGCCAGCAGCTTTCGAGAGATGATCTACGAGCAGTACTTC.